These 19 T cell receptor beta chains were sequenced from one sample in a study of blood T cell repertoires in COVID-19. Generated by immunoSEQ multiplex PCR, the TCRdb table keeps only in-frame clones and is missing some. Of roughly 190,000 clones listed, roughly 87% are singletons. The source material was PBMCs or T cells enriched from blood (not recorded which). These receptors were collected from a woman aged 25 to 39 who had recovered from COVID-19.

The rearrangement links TRBV7-2 to TRBJ1-3; D is uncertain. From germline, CDR1 is SGHTA and CDR2 FQGNSA. V was clipped by 3 bases and J by 4 bases, with 13 bases between them. CDR3 length equals 15 residues. The CDR3 loop reads CASSFYPTGGNTIYF. The CDR3 DNA reads as TGTGCCAGCAGCTTTTACCCTACGGGAGGAAACACCATATATTTT.

The chain couples TRBV19 to TRBJ2-3; TRBD2 matches at 7 bases. Germline CDR1 is LNHDA and CDR2 is SQIVND (reference sequence). The CDR3 extends over 12 amino acids. J lost 8 bases, V lost 8 bases, and 7 bases had no gene match. The CDR3 sequence is CASGTTDGTQYF. The CDR3 DNA reads as TGTGCCAGTGGGACTACAGATGGTACGCAGTATTTT.

The genes are TRBV20-1 and TRBJ2-1, with D possibly matching TRBD2 (6 bases). The V gene lost 3 bases and the J gene lost 7 bases, with 13 bases spanning the gap. CDR3 length equals 13 residues. Germline CDR1 and CDR2: DFQATT and SNEGSKA (reference sequence). The CDR3 bases are TGCAGTGCTAGTACGGGGCGGGGAAATGAGCAGTTCTTC. This sequence encodes CSASTGRGNEQFF.

V is TRBV5-1 and J is TRBJ1-1, with unresolved D. Between the trimmed V and J ends, which lost 0 bases and 0 bases, there was a span of 9 bases. Germline V gene lookup returns CDR1 SGHRS and CDR2 YFSETQ. This CDR3 region has 15 residues. CDR3 amino acids: CASSLEGAMNTEAFF. CDR3 nucleotide sequence: TGCGCCAGCAGCTTGGAGGGAGCCATGAACACTGAAGCTTTCTTT.

This sequence joins TRBV5-5 and TRBJ2-2; no clear D. Trimming pared 0 bases from V and 1 base from J, leaving 7 bases between. The germline gives CDR1 SGHKS, CDR2 YYEKEE (reference sequence). The CDR3 contains 15 residues. The CDR3: CASSLDPGNTGELFF. The CDR3 DNA follows: TGTGCCAGCAGCTTGGATCCCGGGAACACCGGGGAGCTGTTTTTT.

The J gene is TRBJ2-1, the V gene TRBV30; 12 nucleotides match TRBD2. The length of the CDR3 is 13 residues. Germline loops: CDR1 GTSNPN, CDR2 SVGIG (reference sequence). With 7 bases clipped from V and 7 bases from J, the junction kept 5 bases outside the gene matches. CDR3 sequence reads: CASSGRAVNEQFF. The CDR3 DNA sequence: TGTGCCTCTAGCGGGAGGGCCGTGAATGAGCAGTTCTTC.

This clone has just a few counts. This chain uses TRBV12-1 with TRBJ2-1; TRBD2, the table's D call, was not compared with the DNA. TRBV12-1 is a listed pseudogene. This CDR3 spans 18 amino acids. This chain's CDR3 is CASSLEGGQEVSHNEQFF. CDR3 nucleotides: TGTGCCAGCAGCCTCGAGGGAGGGCAGGAAGTGTCCCACAATGAGCAGTTCTTC.

The CDR3 spells CASTLRTVSGDTGELFF. In nucleotides, the CDR3 is TGCGCCAGCACCCTCAGGACGGTCTCGGGGGACACCGGGGAGCTGTTTTTT. This chain joins TRBV5-1 and TRBJ2-2; tentative D call: TRBD2 (6 bases). Between the trimmed V and J ends, which lost 6 bases and 3 bases, there was a span of 21 bases. Germline V gives CDR1 SGHRS, CDR2 YFSETQ. The CDR3 loop spans 17 amino acids.

The gene calls are TRBV5-1 and TRBJ2-7; TRBD2 might be the D (6 bases). Germline lookup yields CDR1 SGHRS and CDR2 YFSETQ. CDR3 length: 15 amino acids. The V and J ends lost 4 bases and 1 base respectively, with 15 bases between them. Here the CDR3 DNA reads TGCGCCAGCAGCCCCCGCTCGGAGGGGTCCTACGAGCAGTACTTC. Translation: CASSPRSEGSYEQYF.

The J gene is TRBJ2-7, the V gene TRBV7-9, with TRBD2 identical over 7 bases. The CDR3 loop spans 13 amino acids. V dropped 0 bases and J dropped 7; count of bases not matched to a gene: 3. The germline V gene has CDR1 SEHNR and CDR2 FQNEAQ (reference sequence). The DNA for the CDR3 is TGTGCCAGCAGCTTAGCCTGGGGGGGGGAGCAGTACTTC. This sequence encodes CASSLAWGGEQYF.

V usage is TRBV23-1 and J usage is TRBJ2-7; 8 positions agree with TRBD1. TRBV23-1 is noted as an ORF with a role that remains uncertain. This CDR3 contains 15 residues. V was pared by 0 bases and J by 1 base, with 2 bases of the junction left unmatched. CDR3 sequence: CASSQSGQASYEQYF. CDR3 coding DNA: TGCGCCAGCAGTCAATCGGGACAGGCATCCTACGAGCAGTACTTC.

This chain connects TRBV30 to TRBJ1-6; 10 nucleotides line up with TRBD1. V lost 5 bases to trimming and J lost 1 base; unmatched junction nucleotides: 8. CDR1 and CDR2 (germline): GTSNPN, SVGIG (reference sequence). The CDR3 is 17 amino acids. CDR3 DNA: TGTGCCTGGTCCCCCGGGACAGGGGTGTCCTATAATTCACCCCTCCACTTT. Translated: CAWSPGTGVSYNSPLHF.

This clone has just a few counts. This sample includes further DNA sequences coding for the same CDR3. The rearrangement links TRBV11-2 to TRBJ1-1, with TRBD1 identical over 11 bases. Germline V gives CDR1 SGHAT, CDR2 FQNNGV. The V gene end was trimmed by 3 bases and the J gene end by 5 bases; junction bases not matched to a gene: 5. The CDR3 has 15 residues. The CDR3 DNA reads TGTGCCAGCAGCTTGGGACAGGGGGAGTTGACTGAAGCTTTCTTT. Residues: CASSLGQGELTEAFF. The full variable domain, its missing parts supplied by reference TRBV11-2 and TRBJ1-1, is EAGVAQSPRYKIIEKRQSVAFWCNPISGHATLYWYQQILGQGPKLLIQFQNNGVVDDSQLPKDRFSAERLKGVDSTLKIQPAKLEDSAVYLCASSLGQGELTEAFFGQGTRLTVV.

CDR3 sequence (DNA): TGTGCCAGCTCACCACCGCACAGGGCTACTGAAGCTTTCTTT. This translates into CASSPPHRATEAFF. This rearrangement joins TRBV18 to TRBJ1-1, with a possible D match to TRBD1 (6 bases). The CDR3 is 14 amino acids. Germline CDR1 is KGHSH and CDR2 is LQKENI. The V gene lost 0 bases and the J gene lost 5 bases, with 10 bases spanning the gap.

The rearrangement uses TRBV19 and TRBJ1-5; D is possibly TRBD1 (5 bases). CDR1 and CDR2 (germline): LNHDA, SQIVND (reference sequence). The CDR3 is made up of 15 amino acids. V lost 7 bases and J lost 1, with 14 bases in between. CDR3 in amino acids: CASTAPRTSNQPQHF. The DNA for the CDR3 is TGTGCCAGTACCGCACCGCGGACAAGCAATCAGCCCCAGCATTTT.

This chain links TRBV7-6 with TRBJ1-2; 8 positions agree with TRBD1. The CDR3 is 15 amino acids. The V and J ends lost 4 bases and 3 bases, in that order; junction bases with no gene match: 7. Germline-derived CDR1 and CDR2 are SGHVS and FNYEAQ. This CDR3 reads CASSSDQGAHYGYTF. CDR3 coding DNA: TGTGCCAGCAGCTCGGACCAGGGGGCGCACTATGGCTACACCTTC.

This rearrangement joins TRBV7-6 to TRBJ2-2; the match to TRBD1 covers 8 bases. The germline V gene has CDR1 SGHVS and CDR2 FNYEAQ. CDR3 length: 15 residues. With V trimmed by 2 bases and J by 5 bases, 4 bases remained unmatched. CDR3 region: CASSLRQGATGELFF. CDR3 coding DNA: TGTGCCAGCAGCTTAAGGCAGGGGGCAACCGGGGAGCTGTTTTTT.

As for this clone: At the DNA level, this CDR3 is encoded by other sequences in the same sample as well. V is TRBV18 and J is TRBJ2-1; 12 nucleotides match TRBD2. The CDR3 totals 17 residues. The V segment lost 1 base and the J segment 6 bases; nucleotides outside the gene matches: 7. Per the germline V gene, CDR1 is KGHSH and CDR2 is LQKENI. The DNA of the CDR3 is TGTGCCAGCTCACCACGGCTAGCGGGGGGGCCAATCAATGAGCAGTTCTTC. Residues: CASSPRLAGGPINEQFF.

This chain links TRBV7-2 with TRBJ1-2; TRBD1 aligns across 7 bases. Germline CDR1 SGHTA, CDR2 FQGNSA. The trim removed 4 bases at V and 0 bases at J, leaving 2 bases unmatched. The CDR3 has 14 amino acids. CDR3 coding DNA: TGTGCCAGCAGCTACGGGACAGCTAACTATGGCTACACCTTC. It yields the protein CASSYGTANYGYTF.